This T cell receptor beta chain was retrieved from a study of Ad26.COV2.S vaccination and SARS-CoV-2 variants. Findings of the study overall: Substantial response breadth was reportedly seen for spike-specific CD8+ and CD4+ T cells after vaccination.

V lost 2 bases and J lost 4, with 14 bases in between. Germline V CDR1 and CDR2: KGHSH, LQKENI. The CDR3 sequence is 15 residues long. Sample treatment: some 19 received Ad26.COV2.S at low or high dose, single or two shots; 5 received placebo; per-sample allocation not given. Sample collection was performed on day 63 after the first vaccine or placebo injection. It was an adult aged 18-55 years in Boston who was the donor. Points on this clone: What it recognizes is unknown.

Measured with immunoSEQ multiplex PCR; TCRdb has only the in-frame clones, and not every one. The sample consists of some 460,000 clones, 80% to 90% of them appearing once. The chain uses TRBV18 and TRBJ2-5; D may match TRBD1 or TRBD2 (6 bases each). The origin of this receptor is a person between 18 and 65 years old who received the Ad26.COV2.S COVID-19 vaccine or a placebo. The sample consisted of peripheral blood, taken in a trial of Ad26.COV2.S vaccine versus placebo. CDR3 coding DNA: TGTGCCAGCTCACCATACAGGGACTTGGGAGAGACCCAGTACTTC. This codes for CASSPYRDLGETQYF.